This TCR beta chain was recorded in a study of naive and memory T cell subsets. The study, taken as a whole, reports: Clonotypes here are unpaired alpha or beta chain sequences. A few larger clonotypes appeared in naive repertoires, especially CD8, possibly memory cells re-expressing CD45RA. Activation and differentiation may alter RNA-based TCR counts.

After CD4 positive bead selection, the CD4-negative fraction gave CD8 T cells. As regards this clonotype: Antigen unknown.

The CDR3 is 17 amino acids. V shed 3 bases and J 3 bases; nucleotides not matched to a gene: 13. Per the germline V gene, CDR1 is LGHDT and CDR2 is YNNKEL (reference sequence). Both TRBC1 and TRBC2 were covered by a beta constant-region primer of two equimolar oligonucleotides. Ligated cDNA was amplified by four rounds of PCR with nested alpha and beta constant-region primers and SP2. Ligation attached a single-stranded oligonucleotide with a 12-nucleotide UMI and the SP2 primer to the cDNA 3' end. TCRdb fed the UMI-ligation and nested PCR reads into MiXCR, producing one record per CDR3 protein. Here the sample spans about 150,000 distinct CDR3 sequences, approximately 22% being singletons.

The genes are TRBV3-1 and TRBJ2-7, with TRBD1 matching 8 bases. Sequencing input: naive CD4+ T cells from blood. The origin of this receptor is a human donor in good health. CDR3 in amino acids: CASSQRLWGQDNYEQYF. CDR3 nucleotide sequence: TGTGCCAGCAGCCAGCGACTTTGGGGACAGGATAACTACGAGCAGTACTTC.